The 15 T cell receptor beta chains reported below all come from one sample, sequenced in a study of lymphopenia after photon versus proton radiotherapy. Only in-frame clones appear in the TCRdb table, and some are missing; sequencing was by immunoSEQ multiplex PCR. The table has fewer than 50,000 clones, approximately 83% seen once. The sample here was peripheral blood, taken from a patient treated with photon-based radiotherapy. The receptor source for this set is a man aged 40-55 years with gastric cancer.

The chain employs TRBV18 and TRBJ2-2, with D maybe TRBD1 (5 bases). Between the trimmed V and J ends, which lost 5 bases and 4 bases, there was a span of 8 bases. Germline V CDR1 and CDR2: KGHSH, LQKENI. The CDR3 totals 13 residues. CDR3 DNA sequence: TGTGCCAGCTCAGCGGACATCACCGGGGAGCTGTTTTTT. It encodes CASSADITGELFF.

The chain uses TRBV7-2 and TRBJ1-1; D is ambiguous. V shed 6 bases and J shed 1 base, with 9 bases lying between them. This CDR3 region has 13 residues. Germline CDR1 and CDR2: SGHTA and FQGNSA. Here the CDR3 DNA reads TGTGCCAGCAGGCCCGACGGGAACACTGAAGCTTTCTTT. Protein: CASRPDGNTEAFF.

The V call is TRBV9, the J call TRBJ2-3, with 9 bases fitting TRBD1. The trim removed 4 bases at V and 5 bases at J, leaving 14 bases unmatched. CDR1 and CDR2 (germline): SGDLS, YYNGEE. The CDR3 has 17 residues. The CDR3: CASSSVASGQGQDTQYF. CDR3 in DNA: TGTGCCAGCAGCTCCGTAGCAAGTGGACAGGGGCAAGATACGCAGTATTTT.

This clone was found once. The rearrangement joins TRBV11-2 to TRBJ2-1; 7 nucleotides agree with TRBD2. The CDR3 totals 15 residues. The germline V gene encodes CDR1 SGHAT and CDR2 FQNNGV. The V gene end was trimmed by 1 base and the J gene end by 1 base; junction bases not matched to a gene: 1. DNA for the CDR3: TGTGCCAGCAGCTTAGGGGGGGGTTCCTACAATGAGCAGTTCTTC. This sequence encodes CASSLGGGSYNEQFF.

Here the CDR3 DNA reads TGTGCCAGCAGCTTAGATAGAAATTCACCCCTCCACTTT. Its translation is CASSLDRNSPLHF. This chain links TRBV7-8 with TRBJ1-6; D is unclear. Trimming shortened V by 1 base and J by 7 bases, and 5 bases separated the two germline ends. The CDR3 contains 13 residues. Germline loops: CDR1 SGHVS, CDR2 FQNEAQ.

This clone was picked up a small number of times. This sequence joins TRBV9 and TRBJ2-1, with TRBD2 matching over 8 bases. CDR1 SGDLS and CDR2 YYNGEE come from the germline V gene. The V segment lost 3 bases and the J segment 7 bases; nucleotides outside the gene matches: 6. The length of the CDR3 is 14 residues. The CDR3: CASSASGLVNEQFF. In DNA, the CDR3 is TGTGCCAGCAGCGCATCGGGACTAGTAAATGAGCAGTTCTTC.

This chain links TRBV5-6 with TRBJ1-3; D is unclear. V was trimmed by 6 bases and J by 0 bases, leaving 13 bases between them. The germline V gene encodes CDR1 SGHDT and CDR2 YYEEEE. This CDR3 is built from 15 residues. The CDR3 loop reads CASMIGLNSGNTIYF. In DNA form, the CDR3 reads TGTGCCAGCATGATCGGACTGAACTCTGGAAACACCATATATTTT.

The chain combines TRBV6-5 with TRBJ2-2; D call uncertain. The CDR3 spans 13 residues. The germline gives CDR1 MNHEY, CDR2 SVGAGI. With 6 bases removed from V and 5 bases from J, the gap between germline ends came to 10 bases. The CDR3 coding sequence is TGTGCCAGCAGCCGTACAGAAACCGGGGAGCTGTTTTTT. Amino acids: CASSRTETGELFF.

The chain is built from TRBV6-5 and TRBJ2-4, with TRBD2 matching 7 bases. The V gene's germline CDR1 is MNHEY and CDR2 SVGAGI. Losses at the gene ends were 5 bases for V and 5 bases for J; bases not matched to a gene: 6. The CDR3 is 14 amino acids. The CDR3 protein is CASSPPGGENIQYF. Written as DNA, the CDR3 is TGTGCCAGCAGTCCCCCTGGGGGGGAAAACATTCAGTACTTC.

The rearrangement joins TRBV25-1 to TRBJ1-6; TRBD1 matches at 8 bases. The junction had 6 bases not matched to a gene; V was cut back by 1 base and J by 10 bases. CDR3 length: 15 amino acids. Germline CDR1 reads MGHDK; CDR2 reads SYGVNS. CDR3 protein: CASSESGTGGSPLHF. In DNA, the CDR3 is TGTGCCAGCAGTGAATCCGGGACAGGCGGATCACCCCTCCACTTT.

This sequence joins TRBV10-3 and TRBJ2-3; 10 bases are shared with TRBD2. The CDR3 spans 13 residues. CDR1 and CDR2 from the germline V gene are ENHRY and SYGVKD. After removal of 10 bases from V and 7 bases from J, the junction contained 8 bases not matched to a gene. The CDR3 nucleotides read TGTGCCACAGAGCGGGGGGGCCTCCATACGCAGTATTTT. Translation: CATERGGLHTQYF.

The chain uses TRBV27 and TRBJ1-1, with TRBD1 identical over 7 bases. Germline lookup yields CDR1 MNHEY and CDR2 SMNVEV (reference sequence). V dropped 0 bases and J dropped 1; count of bases not matched to a gene: 5. This CDR3 is 16 amino acids long. CDR3 DNA: TGTGCCAGCAGTTTATCCGGGACAGCTCCGAACACTGAAGCTTTCTTT. This gives the protein CASSLSGTAPNTEAFF.

This chain joins TRBV9 and TRBJ1-3; D not resolved. The germline V gene has CDR1 SGDLS and CDR2 YYNGEE. Trimming took off 4 bases at V and 0 bases at J, with 11 bases between the two ends. The CDR3 is 15 residues long. The CDR3 reads CASSPGTLSGNTIYF. The CDR3 bases are TGTGCCAGCAGCCCTGGAACTCTCTCTGGAAACACCATATATTTT. The full variable domain, rest sourced from reference TRBV9 and TRBJ1-3, is DSGVTQTPKHLITATGQRVTLRCSPRSGDLSVYWYQQSLDQGLQFLIQYYNGEERAKGNILERFSAQQFPDLHSELNLSSLELGDSALYFCASSPGTLSGNTIYFGEGSWLTVV.

This clone was counted between two and nine times. The chain employs TRBV5-1 and TRBJ2-6; 11 bases fit TRBD2. The ends lost 4 bases at V and 0 bases at J; junction bases unmatched: 6. Germline-derived CDR1 and CDR2 are SGHRS and YFSETQ. This CDR3 contains 18 residues. CDR3 loop: CASSSGLAGGSGANVLTF. DNA of the CDR3: TGCGCCAGCAGCAGCGGACTAGCGGGTGGCTCTGGGGCCAACGTCCTGACTTTC.

The CDR3 sequence is CASSYSSRASGNTIYF. The DNA for the CDR3 is TGTGCCAGCAGTTACTCCTCCCGTGCCTCTGGAAACACCATATATTTT. The genes are TRBV6-5 and TRBJ1-3; D gene uncertain. Germline CDR1 MNHEY, CDR2 SVGAGI. The ends were cut back, 0 bases at V and 0 bases at J, with 9 bases in the middle. The CDR3 has 16 amino acids.